These 10 T cell receptor beta chains originate from one sample sequenced in a study of blood T cell repertoires in COVID-19. The data were produced by immunoSEQ multiplex PCR, yet TCRdb's version contains in-frame clones alone and is incomplete. The table shows tens of thousands of clones, with roughly 89% occurring only once. Sequencing used peripheral blood. The source of these receptors is a man in his fifties or sixties with acute or convalescent COVID-19.

V gene TRBV5-4 combines with J gene TRBJ1-1, with 7 bases lining up with TRBD1. J gave up 5 bases and V 5 bases, and 3 bases lay outside the gene matches. CDR1 and CDR2 (germline): SGHNT, YYREEE (reference sequence). The CDR3 extends over 12 amino acids. In DNA form, the CDR3 reads TGTGCCAGCAGATCAGGGGGTACTGAAGCTTTCTTT. Translated: CASRSGGTEAFF.

The chain joins TRBV12-5 to TRBJ1-2, with D tentatively TRBD1 (5 bases). In germline, CDR1 is LGHNT, CDR2 FRNRAP. This CDR3 spans 16 amino acids. Trimming pared 2 bases from V and 3 bases from J, leaving 16 bases between. The CDR3 here is CASGLSGLGGHYGYTF. In DNA, the CDR3 is TGTGCTAGTGGTTTGTCGGGACTCGGCGGTCACTATGGCTACACCTTC.

V gene TRBV7-9 combines with J gene TRBJ2-3, with 8 positions matching TRBD2. Germline lookup yields CDR1 SEHNR and CDR2 FQNEAQ (reference sequence). This CDR3 is built from 13 residues. V shed 8 bases, J shed 3 bases, and the junction held 4 bases outside the gene matches. CDR3 sequence (DNA): TGTGCCAGCGTAGCGGGAAGGACAGATACGCAGTATTTT. Protein sequence: CASVAGRTDTQYF. Full variable domain (rest looked up from reference TRBV7-9 and TRBJ2-3): DTGVSQNPRHKITKRGQNVTFRCDPISEHNRLYWYRQTLGQGPEFLTYFQNEAQLEKSRLLSDRFSAERPKGSFSTLEIQRTEQGDSAMYLCASVAGRTDTQYFGPGTRLTVL.

The chain recombines TRBV30 with TRBJ1-2; D is ambiguous. The CDR3 sequence is 14 residues long. Germline V gene sequence: CDR1 GTSNPN, CDR2 SVGIG (reference sequence). Trimming took off 0 bases at V and 8 bases at J, with 16 bases between the two ends. In DNA, the CDR3 is TGTGCCTGGAGTGTAGACTGGGGTTCGGGGGGCTACACCTTC. Translated: CAWSVDWGSGGYTF.

This chain uses TRBV21-1 with TRBJ1-5. TRBV21-1 has pseudogene status. The CDR3 runs to 15 residues. CDR3 DNA: TGTGCCAGCAGCAAACGTAGGGGGGGGACTCAGCCCCAGCATTTT. Translating gives CASSKRRGGTQPQHF.

The genes are TRBV7-8 and TRBJ1-6; TRBD1 might be the D (6 bases). The CDR3 extends over 14 amino acids. Trimming pared 5 bases from V and 3 bases from J, leaving 8 bases between. Germline V gene sequence: CDR1 SGHVS, CDR2 FQNEAQ. CDR3 nucleotides: TGTGCCAGCAGCAAGACAGGCTATAATTCACCCCTCCACTTT. This codes for CASSKTGYNSPLHF.

The chain recombines TRBV5-8 with TRBJ1-5; D might be TRBD1 (5 bases). Per germline, CDR1 SGHTS and CDR2 YDEGEE. The CDR3 has 15 residues. V gave up 4 bases and J gave up 7 bases, with 18 bases separating them. The CDR3 bases are TGTGCCAGCAGCGGAGGGGTTGGGAAGGCGCAGCCCCAGCATTTT. This gives the protein CASSGGVGKAQPQHF.

The J gene is TRBJ2-7, the V gene TRBV5-4; D is uncertain. Trimming stripped 0 bases from V and 1 base from J, with 5 bases between. Germline V gene data show CDR1 as SGHNT and CDR2 as YYREEE (reference sequence). The CDR3 consists of 13 residues. CDR3 sequence reads: CASSLASSYEQYF. As DNA, the CDR3 is TGTGCCAGCAGCTTGGCGTCTTCCTACGAGCAGTACTTC.

This clone was picked up a small number of times. The chain couples TRBV5-1 to TRBJ1-3, with 7 bases fitting TRBD1. Germline CDR1 SGHRS, CDR2 YFSETQ. J lost 3 bases, V lost 0 bases, and 3 bases had no gene match. CDR3 length equals 15 residues. The CDR3 loop reads CASSLGGGDGNTIYF. The CDR3 bases are TGCGCCAGCAGCTTGGGAGGGGGCGATGGAAACACCATATATTTT.

Here the CDR3 DNA reads TGTGCCAGCAGTTACCAGGGGACAGATACGCAGTATTTT. Amino acids: CASSYQGTDTQYF. The chain links TRBV6-5 to TRBJ2-3; perhaps TRBD1 as D (6 bases). Trimming pared 2 bases from V and 3 bases from J, leaving 6 bases between. The CDR3 consists of 13 residues. Germline CDR1 MNHEY, CDR2 SVGAGI.